One and the same sample provided the 13 T cell receptor beta chains below, sequenced in a study of T cells after yellow fever vaccination. TCRdb processed the 5' RACE reads anew with MiXCR; each CDR3 protein has one entry. The table records approximately 250,000 distinct CDR3 sequences, about 5.2% of them present only once. The sequencing used CD4+ T cells sorted from PBMCs, collected on the day of the yellow fever booster vaccination. The source is a man between 18 and 29 years old who received the YFV17D yellow fever vaccine.

This rearrangement joins TRBV7-3 to TRBJ2-2; 10 positions match TRBD2. After removal of 3 bases from V and 6 bases from J, the junction contained 7 bases not matched to a gene. CDR3 length: 16 residues. Germline lookup yields CDR1 SGHTA and CDR2 FQGTGA. CDR3 protein: CASSLSGGAVAGELFF. DNA of the CDR3: TGTGCCAGCAGCTTGAGCGGGGGGGCCGTCGCCGGGGAGCTGTTTTTT. Drawing the rest from reference TRBV7-3 and TRBJ2-2, the complete variable domain is GAGVSQTPSNKVTEKGKYVELRCDPISGHTALYWYRQSLGQGPEFLIYFQGTGAADDSGLPNDRFFAVRPEGSVSTLKIQRTERGDSAVYLCASSLSGGAVAGELFFGEGSRLTVL.

This chain's CDR3 is CASSNLAGGLSKFF. The CDR3 DNA reads TGTGCCAGTAGTAATCTAGCGGGGGGCCTTTCGAAGTTCTTC. The chain couples TRBV19 to TRBJ2-1, with 11 bases that match TRBD2. Trimming removed 4 bases from V and 14 bases from J; junction bases left unmatched: 10. CDR3 length equals 14 residues. The germline CDR1 and CDR2 sequences are LNHDA and SQIVND (reference sequence).

This clonotype was seen ten or more times. CDR3 nucleotide sequence: TGTGCCAGCAGAGAGGGGGACAGGGGCTTCCAAGAGACCCAGTACTTC. Translation: CASREGDRGFQETQYF. The chain is built from TRBV7-2 and TRBJ2-5, with 10 positions matching TRBD1. The junction had 8 bases not matched to a gene; V was cut back by 6 bases and J by 1 base. The CDR3 sequence is 16 residues long. Germline CDR1 is SGHTA and CDR2 is FQGNSA.

In its sample, this clonotype was seen many times. The J gene is TRBJ2-1, the V gene TRBV7-9, with D uncertain. In germline, CDR1 is SEHNR, CDR2 FQNEAQ (reference sequence). The CDR3 covers 14 residues. The V and J ends lost 3 bases and 2 bases respectively, with 8 bases between them. The DNA for the CDR3 is TGTGCCAGCAGCTTTTCAGCTCCCTACAATGAGCAGTTCTTC. Translating gives CASSFSAPYNEQFF.

This chain links TRBV7-3 with TRBJ2-3, with TRBD2 matching over 7 bases. Germline-derived CDR1 and CDR2 are SGHTA and FQGTGA. V trimming: 5 bases; J trimming: 1 base; junction bases outside the gene matches: 6. There are 15 residues in the CDR3. CDR3 coding DNA: TGTGCCAGCAGCCGTAGTGGACTAGGCACAGATACGCAGTATTTT. It specifies CASSRSGLGTDTQYF.

V gene TRBV9 combines with J gene TRBJ2-2; 9 positions agree with TRBD2. CDR3 length: 14 amino acids. The V segment lost 4 bases and the J segment 7 bases; nucleotides outside the gene matches: 5. Germline V CDR1 and CDR2: SGDLS, YYNGEE. The CDR3: CASSRGGASGELFF. The CDR3 DNA follows: TGTGCCAGCAGCCGCGGGGGGGCCAGCGGGGAGCTGTTTTTT.

The rearrangement uses TRBV18 and TRBJ1-1, with D uncertain. The CDR3 is 12 amino acids. The V and J ends lost 5 bases and 2 bases respectively, with 6 bases between them. Germline-derived CDR1 and CDR2 are KGHSH and LQKENI. This CDR3 reads CASSSFNTEAFF. The CDR3 coding sequence is TGTGCCAGCTCATCTTTTAACACTGAAGCTTTCTTT.

This sequence joins TRBV20-1 and TRBJ1-2; maybe TRBD1 (6 bases). V dropped 6 bases and J dropped 5 bases, with 16 bases sitting between them. The V gene's germline CDR1 is DFQATT and CDR2 SNEGSKA (reference sequence). CDR3 length equals 13 residues. CDR3 sequence reads: CSAAHRVAYGYTF. For the CDR3, the DNA is TGCAGTGCCGCTCACAGGGTCGCTTATGGCTACACCTTC.

The sample holds a few counts of this clonotype. J is TRBJ2-3 and V is TRBV7-3; perhaps TRBD2 as D (5 bases). The CDR3 extends over 13 amino acids. Germline lookup yields CDR1 SGHTA and CDR2 FQGTGA. Trimming cost V 5 bases and J 5 bases, with 11 bases left between them. The CDR3 loop reads CASSGTRVDTQYF. CDR3 in DNA: TGTGCCAGCAGCGGTACTAGAGTAGATACGCAGTATTTT.

This clonotype was observed at least ten times. The J gene is TRBJ2-5, the V gene TRBV20-1; 14 bases align to TRBD2. This CDR3 has 16 residues. Trimming took 1 base from V and 5 from J; bases not matched to a gene: 6. The germline gives CDR1 DFQATT, CDR2 SNEGSKA (reference sequence). The CDR3 is CSARGLAGGLWETQYF. The CDR3 DNA reads as TGCAGTGCTAGAGGACTAGCGGGGGGGCTTTGGGAGACCCAGTACTTC.

The J gene is TRBJ2-7, the V gene TRBV6-2 or TRBV6-3; possibly TRBD2 for D (5 bases). The CDR3 sequence is 14 residues long. V was clipped by 0 bases and J by 6 bases, with 12 bases between them. Per germline, CDR1 MNHEY and CDR2 SVGEGT. For the CDR3, the DNA is TGTGCCAGCAGTTACTCCTTGACGGCGGGCGAGCAGTACTTC. Translating gives CASSYSLTAGEQYF.

The chain links TRBV27 to TRBJ2-7, with 8 bases lining up with TRBD1. V was pared by 3 bases and J by 7 bases, with 8 bases of the junction left unmatched. The germline gives CDR1 MNHEY, CDR2 SMNVEV (reference sequence). The length of the CDR3 is 14 residues. CDR3 amino acids: CASSLRQGAREQYV. In nucleotides, the CDR3 is TGTGCCAGCAGTTTGCGGCAGGGGGCGAGGGAGCAGTACGTC.

This clonotype came up many times. V usage is TRBV6-6 and J usage is TRBJ2-7; 9 nucleotides match TRBD1. This CDR3 comprises 15 residues. The V and J ends lost 5 bases and 5 bases, in that order; junction bases with no gene match: 10. The V gene's germline CDR1 is MNHNY and CDR2 SVGAGI (reference sequence). The CDR3 region has the DNA TGTGCCAGCAGTACTACGGGACAGGGACGGAACGAGCAGTACGTC. Residues: CASSTTGQGRNEQYV.